This T cell receptor beta chain was sequenced for a study of regulatory T cells in long-lasting Graves disease. Remarks on this clonotype: What it binds is not known.

Study observations and caveats: Persistent Graves' patients showed less TCR diversity than newly diagnosed patients showed. Repertoires from persistent disease leaned toward TRBV28, TRBJ1-2 and TRBJ2-5.

In building TCR beta libraries, iRepertoire HTBI primers were used together with Arm-PCR of CDR3 regions. Each CDR3 protein is one row after TCRdb ran MiXCR on the multiplex PCR reads. The table has about 450,000 distinct CDR3 sequences, about 25% seen once. V lost 4 bases and J lost 4; bases outside the gene matches: 14. The CDR3 covers 17 residues. From germline, CDR1 is MNHNS and CDR2 SASEGT. Specified time point: persistent/refractory GD, antithyroid drugs over 5 years with positive TRAb. Extracted RNA from PBMCs served as the source of the TCR library. The sequence derives from a female donor with Graves disease. The V call is TRBV6-1, the J call TRBJ2-7; 9 bases map to TRBD2. This specimen was peripheral blood mononuclear cells (PBMCs), taken when the disease was refractory, from a patient treated with antithyroid drugs. The CDR3 spells CASSAEFRTSATYEQYF. DNA for the CDR3: TGTGCCAGCAGTGCGGAGTTCAGGACTAGCGCCACATACGAGCAGTACTTC.